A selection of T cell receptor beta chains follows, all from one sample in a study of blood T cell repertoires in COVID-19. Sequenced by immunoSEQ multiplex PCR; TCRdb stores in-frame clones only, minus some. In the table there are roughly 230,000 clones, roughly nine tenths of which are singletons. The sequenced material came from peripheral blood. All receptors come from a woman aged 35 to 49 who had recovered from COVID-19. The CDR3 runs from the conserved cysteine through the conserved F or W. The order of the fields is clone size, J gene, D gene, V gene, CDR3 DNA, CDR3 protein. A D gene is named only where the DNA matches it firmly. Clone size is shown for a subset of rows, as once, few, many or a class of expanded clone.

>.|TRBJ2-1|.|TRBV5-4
TGTGCCAGCAGCTTGGGGGCGGGAGAGCAGTTCTTC
CASSLGAGEQFF
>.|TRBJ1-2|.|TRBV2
TGTGCCAGCAGTGACAGGGGTTGGGGCTACACCTTC
CASSDRGWGYTF
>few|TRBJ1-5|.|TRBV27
TGTGCCAGCAGTTTCCTAGGGGATCAGCCCCAGCATTTT
CASSFLGDQPQHF
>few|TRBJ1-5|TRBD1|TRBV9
TGTGCCAGCAGCCCATGGGACAGCCCTAAGCCCCAGCATTTT
CASSPWDSPKPQHF
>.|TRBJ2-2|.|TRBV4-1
TGCGCCAGCAGCCAAGTCAGTCTCACCGGGGAGCTGTTTTTT
CASSQVSLTGELFF
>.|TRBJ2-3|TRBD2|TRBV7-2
TGTGCCAGCAGCTTAGTGCGGCTAGCGGGAGGGCTTCTCACAGATACGCAGTATTTT
CASSLVRLAGGLLTDTQYF
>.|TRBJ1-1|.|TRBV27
TGTGCCAGCAGTCCCCGTCCACAGGGATGGAACACTGAAGCTTTCTTT
CASSPRPQGWNTEAFF
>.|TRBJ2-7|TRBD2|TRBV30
TGTGCCTGGAGTTTCGGGAGGGTCGAGCAGTACTTC
CAWSFGRVEQYF
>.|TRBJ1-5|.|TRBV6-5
TGTGCCAGTGGACAGAATAATCAGCCCCAGCATTTT
CASGQNNQPQHF
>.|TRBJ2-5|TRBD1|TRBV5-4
TGTGCCAGCAGCTTGGACAGGGGCACCCCCCAAGAGACCCAGTACTTC
CASSLDRGTPQETQYF
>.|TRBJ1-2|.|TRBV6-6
TGTGCCAGCAGGTCGGACAGATTCTCCTATGGCTACACCTTC
CASRSDRFSYGYTF
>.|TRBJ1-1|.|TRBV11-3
TGTGCCAGCAGCTTAGACAGGGGTGGGGTGAACACTGAAGCTTTCTTT
CASSLDRGGVNTEAFF
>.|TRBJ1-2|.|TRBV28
TGTGCCAGCCTCGCCGGGACAAGAGGCTACACCTTC
CASLAGTRGYTF
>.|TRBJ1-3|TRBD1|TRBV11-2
TGTGCCAGCAGCTCCGTCCCGGGACAGGGAAACACCATATATTTT
CASSSVPGQGNTIYF
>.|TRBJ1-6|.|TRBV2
TGTGCCAGCATTGGGGAGCTTTATAAGGGCCCCCTAGAGGGCTCCTATAATTCACCCCTCCACTTT
CASIGELYKGPLEGSYNSPLHF
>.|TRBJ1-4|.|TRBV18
TGTGCCAGCTCACCAGTGGGCGCGATATGGGAAAAACTGTTTTTT
CASSPVGAIWEKLFF
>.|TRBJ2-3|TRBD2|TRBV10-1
TGCGCCAACCGAATCCGGAAGCGGGAACTGAACACAGATACGCAGTATTTT
CANRIRKRELNTDTQYF
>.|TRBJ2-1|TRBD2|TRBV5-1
TGCGCCAGCAGCTTGGAAGCGGGGGGGCGCTACAATGAGCAGTTCTTC
CASSLEAGGRYNEQFF
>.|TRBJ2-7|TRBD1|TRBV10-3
TGTGCCATCAGCGGACAGGGTTACGAGCAGTACTTC
CAISGQGYEQYF
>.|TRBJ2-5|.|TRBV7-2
TGTGCCAGCAGCTTAGGGACTGATTACCAAGAGACCCAGTACTTC
CASSLGTDYQETQYF
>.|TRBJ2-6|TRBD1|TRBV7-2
TGTGCCAGCAGTAGGGGGCGAAAGGCCAACGTCCTGACTTTC
CASSRGRKANVLTF
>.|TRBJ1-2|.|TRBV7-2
TGTGCCAGCAGCCCCGACATAAACTATGGCTACACCTTC
CASSPDINYGYTF
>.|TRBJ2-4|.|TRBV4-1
TGCGCCAGCAGCTTGAGGCATTTGGTGGCCAAAAACATTCAGTACTTC
CASSLRHLVAKNIQYF
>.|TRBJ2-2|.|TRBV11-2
TGTGCCAGCACCCTGGCGTCAGGGAACACCGGGGAGCTGTTTTTT
CASTLASGNTGELFF
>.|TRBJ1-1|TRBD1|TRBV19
TGTGCCAGTAGAAAAGGTTTATTAAGGGACAGGGTCACTGAAGCTTTCTTT
CASRKGLLRDRVTEAFF
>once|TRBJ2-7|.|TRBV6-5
TGTGCCAGCAGTTACTCTTGGGACTCTACCGCCTTCGAGCAGTACTTC
CASSYSWDSTAFEQYF
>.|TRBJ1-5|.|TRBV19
TGTGCCAGTAGCCCCGTCCTCGGGCCCCAGCATTTT
CASSPVLGPQHF